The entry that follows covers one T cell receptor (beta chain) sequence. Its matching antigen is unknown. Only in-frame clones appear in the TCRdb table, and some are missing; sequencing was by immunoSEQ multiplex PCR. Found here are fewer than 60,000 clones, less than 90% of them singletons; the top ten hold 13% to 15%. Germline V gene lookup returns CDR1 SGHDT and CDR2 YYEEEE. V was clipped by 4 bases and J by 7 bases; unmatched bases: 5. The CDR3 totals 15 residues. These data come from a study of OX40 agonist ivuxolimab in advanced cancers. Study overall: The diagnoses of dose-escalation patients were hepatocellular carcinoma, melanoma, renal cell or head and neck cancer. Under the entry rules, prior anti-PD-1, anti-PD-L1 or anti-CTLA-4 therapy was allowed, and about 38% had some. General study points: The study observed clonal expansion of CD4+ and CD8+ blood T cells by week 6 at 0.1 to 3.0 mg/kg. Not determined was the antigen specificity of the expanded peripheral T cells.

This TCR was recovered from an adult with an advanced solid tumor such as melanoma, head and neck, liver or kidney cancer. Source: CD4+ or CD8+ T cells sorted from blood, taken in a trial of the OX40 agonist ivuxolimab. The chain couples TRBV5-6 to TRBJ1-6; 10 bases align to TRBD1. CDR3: CASSHGQGENSPLHF. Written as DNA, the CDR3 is TGTGCCAGCAGCCATGGACAGGGGGAGAATTCACCCCTCCACTTT.